This T cell receptor (beta chain) appears in the sequencing data of a study of blood T cell repertoires in COVID-19 (dated by TCRdb to the early 2020s). Background for the entire study: Samples from collaborators originated in the United States, Italy and Spain and spanned both the acute and convalescent phases of COVID-19. The material from the prospective study consisted of cDNA or gDNA derived from T cells, B-cell-depleted T cells, or PBMCs. HLA class I and class II types, where available, came from metadata supplied by the sample provider rather than from assay-based typing. The repertoires were released in a freely available public database meant as a resource for research on the immune response to SARS-CoV-2. The samples were drawn from two sources: the first 160 participants of the ongoing ImmuneRACE study, and over 950 subjects contributed by 6 global collaborators. The sample metadata nearly always contained a de-identified subject ID, COVID-19 status, age in years and sex. The dataset comprised deeply sampled blood TCRbeta repertoires from subjects exposed to, actively infected with, or recovered from COVID-19.

TCRbeta CDR3 regions were amplified from genomic DNA by means of the immunoSEQ Assay, a bias-controlled multiplex PCR. In the original analysis: Nucleated cell counts per sample were estimated from amplification of reference gene primers within the assay. To quantify the absolute abundance of each unique TCRbeta CDR3 rearrangement, sequence reads were collapsed and filtered. For each sample, productive Simpson clonality was calculated by taking the square root of Simpson's diversity index across productive rearrangements. The table comes from immuneACCESS by way of TCRdb, which keeps in-frame sequences with V and J called. Part of the clones is missing from these tables; in studies checked, under half for an unresolved V gene and the rest for unknown reasons. V, J and clone size are those of that table, while D and trimming were read from the DNA. The sample records about 35,000 clones, 87% of which are singletons. Around 9.1% of the sample lies in the top ten.

V loses 0 bases at its end and J loses 1 base; junction bases beyond the gene matches: 8. CDR1 LGHDT and CDR2 YNNKEL were looked up in the germline V gene (reference sequence). Including the terminal cysteine and phenylalanine, the CDR3 comprises 18 residues. CDR3 DNA is the only sequence kept; it has 54 bases, read in frame from the first base. Concerning this clone itself: The antigen it binds to is not known. Base qualities are not at hand, and no much larger clone is one base apart.

Each collaborating institution followed its own protocols to collect whole blood in K2EDTA tubes. For TCRbeta analysis, collaborators shipped samples in one of three forms: frozen whole blood, isolated PBMCs, or DNA extracted from either of those sample types. What the research found in general, with its limitations: The amount of clinical and demographic metadata varied by source and participant and was provided uncurated.

Sample: peripheral blood. This receptor was obtained from a man older than 75 with active COVID-19. The receptor chain draws on TRBV3-1 (or the pseudogene TRBV3-2) and TRBJ1-1; 10 bases in the junction line up with TRBD1. The DNA sequence is as follows: TGTGCCAGCAGCCAAGATCAGGGACAGGGGCAGGGGAACACTGAAGCTTTCTTT. Its product reads: CASSQDQGQGQGNTEAFF.